The 8 T cell receptor beta chains below all came from one sample that was sequenced in a study of PD-L1 blockade in urothelial cancer. Sequencing was performed with immunoSEQ multiplex PCR; in TCRdb, only in-frame clones are kept and a portion is missing. The sample lists tens of thousands of clones, 82% seen once, with around 3.1% in the top ten. The specimen was PBMCs, collected around atezolizumab (anti-PD-L1) treatment. The receptor source for this set is a man aged 65 to 79 with urothelial cancer.

V gene TRBV7-9 combines with J gene TRBJ1-1; no reliable D call. Deletions cut 0 bases from V and 1 base from J, with 6 bases between. This CDR3 is built from 14 residues. The germline V gene has CDR1 SEHNR and CDR2 FQNEAQ (reference sequence). CDR3 in DNA: TGTGCCAGCAGCTTAGCGCAGGAGAACACTGAAGCTTTCTTT. Translation gives CASSLAQENTEAFF.

The chain has TRBV28 and TRBJ1-1; weak D call: TRBD1 (5 bases). The V gene's germline CDR1 is MDHEN and CDR2 SYDVKM. V gave up 6 bases and J gave up 0 bases, with 17 bases separating them. The CDR3 runs 16 residues. CDR3 bases: TGTGCCAGCAGGTCCCAGGGAGGCCTTGTGAACACTGAAGCTTTCTTT. This codes for CASRSQGGLVNTEAFF. Full variable domain (rest looked up from reference TRBV28 and TRBJ1-1): DVKVTQSSRYLVKRTGEKVFLECVQDMDHENMFWYRQDPGLGLRLIYFSYDVKMKEKGDIPEGYSVSREKKERFSLILESASTNQTSMYLCASRSQGGLVNTEAFFGQGTRLTVV.

This clone was counted once. This chain joins TRBV7-9 and TRBJ2-1, with 8 bases lining up with TRBD2. Unmatched junction bases numbered 9, after V lost 2 bases and J lost 0 bases. CDR1 is SEHNR and CDR2 is FQNEAQ in the germline V gene (reference sequence). CDR3 length: 18 amino acids. The CDR3 DNA follows: TGTGCCAGCAGCTTATCATCGGGGGGGCGAAGCTCCTACAATGAGCAGTTCTTC. Protein product: CASSLSSGGRSSYNEQFF.

A single count supports this clone. The J gene is TRBJ1-1, the V gene TRBV5-4, with D unresolved. Germline CDR1 is SGHNT and CDR2 is YYREEE (reference sequence). Trimming cost V 1 base and J 1 base, with 11 bases left between them. The length of the CDR3 is 15 residues. The CDR3 DNA reads TGTGCCAGCAGCTTGACTACCAGCGGGAACACTGAAGCTTTCTTT. Translating it yields CASSLTTSGNTEAFF. Drawing the rest from reference TRBV5-4 and TRBJ1-1, the complete variable domain is ETGVTQSPTHLIKTRGQQVTLRCSSQSGHNTVSWYQQALGQGPQFIFQYYREEENGRGNFPPRFSGLQFPNYSSELNVNALELDDSALYLCASSLTTSGNTEAFFGQGTRLTVV.

The gene calls are TRBV5-1 and TRBJ2-5; 7 nucleotides match TRBD2. Per the germline V gene, CDR1 is SGHRS and CDR2 is YFSETQ. The CDR3 sequence is 13 residues long. V dropped 2 bases and J dropped 5; count of bases not matched to a gene: 3. CDR3 DNA: TGCGCCAGCAGCTTCGTCGGGGGGGAGACCCAGTACTTC. This encodes CASSFVGGETQYF.

The rearrangement links TRBV9 to TRBJ2-3, with D possibly matching TRBD1 (6 bases). V lost 4 bases to trimming and J lost 8 bases, with 23 bases between them. Germline V lookup: CDR1 SGDLS, CDR2 YYNGEE. This CDR3 is built from 16 residues. CDR3 loop: CASSKYREPEVGTQYF. CDR3 in DNA: TGTGCCAGCAGCAAGTACAGGGAGCCCGAGGTTGGTACGCAGTATTTT.

The chain uses TRBV28 and TRBJ2-1; tentative D call: TRBD1 (6 bases). This CDR3 contains 18 residues. V was pared by 4 bases and J by 1 base, with 20 bases between. Germline V CDR1 and CDR2: MDHEN, SYDVKM. CDR3 coding DNA: TGTGCCAGCAGTTCCCAAGGAATGGGGGACACATCCTACAATGAGCAGTTCTTC. Protein product: CASSSQGMGDTSYNEQFF.

J is TRBJ2-2 and V is TRBV18; D is uncertain. Germline CDR1 reads KGHSH; CDR2 reads LQKENI. The CDR3 contains 18 residues. V gave up 2 bases and J gave up 4 bases, with 20 bases separating them. The chain's CDR3 is CASSPRPGDLDGTGELFF. CDR3 nucleotide sequence: TGTGCCAGCTCACCAAGGCCCGGAGATCTCGATGGCACCGGGGAGCTGTTTTTT.